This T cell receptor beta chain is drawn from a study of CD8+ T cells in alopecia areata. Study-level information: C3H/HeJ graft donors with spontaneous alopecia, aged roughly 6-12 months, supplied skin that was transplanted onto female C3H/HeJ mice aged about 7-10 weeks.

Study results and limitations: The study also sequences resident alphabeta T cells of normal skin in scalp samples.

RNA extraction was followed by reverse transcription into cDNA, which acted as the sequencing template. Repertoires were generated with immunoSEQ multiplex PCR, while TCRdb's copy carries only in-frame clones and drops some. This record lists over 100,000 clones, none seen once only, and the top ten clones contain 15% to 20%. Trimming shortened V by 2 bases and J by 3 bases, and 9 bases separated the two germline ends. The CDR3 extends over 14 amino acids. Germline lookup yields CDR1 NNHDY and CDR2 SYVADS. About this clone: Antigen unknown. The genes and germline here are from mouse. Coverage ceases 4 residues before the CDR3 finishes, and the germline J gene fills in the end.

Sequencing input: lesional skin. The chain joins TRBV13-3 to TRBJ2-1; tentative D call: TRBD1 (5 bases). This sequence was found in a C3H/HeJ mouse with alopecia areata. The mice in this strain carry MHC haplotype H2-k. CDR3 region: CASSERGSYAEQFF. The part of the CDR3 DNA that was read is TGTGCCAGCAGTGAGAGGGGTTCCTATGCT.